The rows below give T cell receptor beta chains drawn from one sample of a study of blood T cell repertoires in COVID-19. Repertoires were generated with immunoSEQ multiplex PCR, while TCRdb's copy carries only in-frame clones and drops some. The data show some 200,000 clones, around 83% seen once. Sequencing input: peripheral blood. The receptors originated from a woman aged 40 to 49 with acute or convalescent COVID-19. Each CDR3 is given with its conserved first and last residue. The D gene is left open where the match is weak. Clone size, where shown, is once, few, many, or a class for clones that have expanded.

clone_size	v_call	j_call	d_call	cdr3_nt	cdr3_aa
.	TRBV6-5	TRBJ2-1	TRBD2	TGTGCCACCGCCCGTGGGGCGGGGGGGCTAAATGAGCAGTTCTTC	CATARGAGGLNEQFF
.	TRBV11-1	TRBJ1-2	.	TGTGCCAGCAGATTCGGGGAGGGGCGATTACGGGTCTACACCTTC	CASRFGEGRLRVYTF
.	TRBV29-1	TRBJ2-3	TRBD2	TGCAGCGGTCTAGGACTAGCGGGAGGTCACGACGCGCAGTATTTT	CSGLGLAGGHDAQYF
.	TRBV6-2/TRBV6-3	TRBJ2-7	TRBD2	TGTGCCAGCAGTTCCCCCACCCGGGACTACCGCTACGAGCAGTACTTC	CASSSPTRDYRYEQYF
once	TRBV2	TRBJ2-7	TRBD1	TGTGCCAGCAGAGAGGGACAGGGATTTAACGAGCAGTACTTC	CASREGQGFNEQYF
.	TRBV5-4	TRBJ2-5	TRBD2	TGTGCCAGCAGCTTGGCAGGCGGACTAGCAGTATCGCAGTACTTC	CASSLAGGLAVSQYF
.	TRBV3-1/TRBV3-2	TRBJ2-7	.	TGTGCCAGCAGCCAATTGACAGGAACCTACGAGCAGTACTTC	CASSQLTGTYEQYF
.	TRBV27	TRBJ1-6	TRBD1	TGTGCCAGCACCACTCAGGGGGTAGGGATTTCACCCCTCCACTTT	CASTTQGVGISPLHF
.	TRBV19	TRBJ1-1	TRBD1	TGTGCCAGTATGGACAGGGAGGGGTTCGAGGCCACTGAAGCTTTCTTT	CASMDREGFEATEAFF
.	TRBV18	TRBJ2-5	.	TGTGCCAGCTCCCCCAGGGAGGGGGCCCAGTACTTC	CASSPREGAQYF
.	TRBV24-1	TRBJ1-2	.	TGTGCCACCAGTGACAGCTGGGGGGATGGCTACACCTTC	CATSDSWGDGYTF
.	TRBV7-9	TRBJ1-1	.	TGTGCCAGCAGCGATCTGAGGGCCGGGGACACTGAAGCTTTCTTT	CASSDLRAGDTEAFF
few	TRBV18	TRBJ1-1	TRBD1	TGTGCCAGCTCACAGGGACAGAGAATGAACACTGAAGCTTTCTTT	CASSQGQRMNTEAFF
.	TRBV5-1	TRBJ2-5	.	TGCGCCAGCACCCTGCGGCCCACCCAAGAGACCCAGTACTTC	CASTLRPTQETQYF
.	TRBV5-1	TRBJ1-1	TRBD1	TGCGCCAGCAGGGTCAGGGGGGCTGAAGCTTTCTTT	CASRVRGAEAFF